These 14 T cell receptor beta chains were sequenced from one sample in a study of monozygotic twins with inflammatory bowel disease. TCRdb reprocessed the 5' RACE reads, with one entry per CDR3 protein and no DNA. This listing includes fewer than 550,000 distinct CDR3 sequences. The sequencing input was blood. These receptors came from a human donor with ulcerative colitis or Crohn's disease, or a healthy co-twin of an affected twin (not recorded which).

This chain joins TRBV4-1 and TRBJ1-2; the D call from TCRdb, TRBD1, cannot be confirmed without DNA. The CDR3 sequence is 16 residues long. The V gene's germline CDR1 is MGHRA and CDR2 YSYEKL. CDR3 sequence: CASSQEDSIRSYGYTF.

The genes are TRBV7-6 and TRBJ2-1; TCRdb gives TRBD2 as the D gene, but with no DNA this cannot be confirmed. This CDR3 spans 17 amino acids. The germline CDR1 and CDR2 sequences are SGHVS and FNYEAQ. This CDR3 reads CASSLGILAGADNEQFF. Supplemented by reference TRBV7-6 and TRBJ2-1, the full variable domain reads GAGVSQSPRYKVTKRGQDVALRCDPISGHVSLYWYRQALGQGPEFLTYFNYEAQQDKSGLPNDRFSAERPEGSISTLTIQRTEQRDSAMYRCASSLGILAGADNEQFFGPGTRLTVL.

The rearrangement joins TRBV2 to TRBJ1-1; with no DNA, the TCRdb D assignment of TRBD1 cannot be verified. This CDR3 has 15 residues. Germline V gene sequence: CDR1 SNHLY, CDR2 FYNNEI. Here the CDR3 reads CASRASITGGAEAFF.

The V call is TRBV28, the J call TRBJ1-6; lacking DNA, the TRBD1 call made by TCRdb goes unchecked. This CDR3 comprises 17 residues. Germline V gene sequence: CDR1 MDHEN, CDR2 SYDVKM. The CDR3 sequence: CASSNYGTHVFDSPLHF.

The chain combines TRBV27 with TRBJ2-1. The CDR3 is made up of 12 amino acids. Germline lookup yields CDR1 MNHEY and CDR2 SMNVEV (reference sequence). CDR3 sequence reads: CASSTPYNEQFF.

The chain is built from TRBV2 and TRBJ2-2; lacking DNA, the TRBD2 call made by TCRdb goes unchecked. Germline V gene data show CDR1 as SNHLY and CDR2 as FYNNEI. The CDR3 totals 16 residues. CDR3 sequence: CASTVGLAGVTGELFF.

This chain links TRBV7-3 with TRBJ2-5. Germline CDR1 is SGHTA and CDR2 is FQGTGA. CDR3 length equals 13 residues. The CDR3 spells CASSQAWQETQYF.

The chain is built from TRBV20-1 and TRBJ2-3; there is no DNA to check the TCRdb D call of TRBD1. CDR3 length: 15 amino acids. CDR1 is DFQATT, CDR2 SNEGSKA, per germline (reference sequence). The CDR3 protein is CSAAAPPLDTDTQYF.

This sequence joins TRBV27 and TRBJ1-4; TCRdb outputs TRBD1, but without DNA this stays unchecked. Germline V gene sequence: CDR1 MNHEY, CDR2 SMNVEV (reference sequence). The CDR3 has 16 residues. This CDR3 is CASSPVPGAQNEKLFF.

J is TRBJ2-1 and V is TRBV2. Germline V gene sequence: CDR1 SNHLY, CDR2 FYNNEI. This CDR3 region has 15 residues. CDR3 sequence: CASNGAATPYNEQFF.

The gene calls are TRBV7-9 and TRBJ2-7; checking the TCRdb D call of TRBD1 is not possible without DNA. The CDR3 totals 12 residues. The germline CDR1 and CDR2 sequences are SEHNR and FQNEAQ (reference sequence). The CDR3 reads CASSRQGLEQYF.

The chain carries TRBV29-1 and TRBJ1-2. Looked up from germline, CDR1 is SQVTM and CDR2 is ANQGSEA. This CDR3 has 14 residues. This chain's CDR3 is CSVASMGDVYGYTF.

The genes are TRBV28 and TRBJ2-7; TCRdb picks TRBD1, but there is no DNA to check that call. The germline CDR1 and CDR2 sequences are MDHEN and SYDVKM. CDR3 length: 12 amino acids. The CDR3 is CASGEGRYEQYF.

The rearrangement joins TRBV11-2 to TRBJ2-5; the D gene TCRdb calls, TRBD2, cannot be checked with no DNA. Germline CDR1 reads SGHAT; CDR2 reads FQNNGV. This CDR3 has 15 amino acids. This chain's CDR3 is CASSLTGLSRETQYF.